This T cell receptor (beta chain) came from a study of OX40 agonist ivuxolimab in advanced cancers. Notes on the study in general: The study did not work out the antigen specificity of the expanded peripheral T cells.

The length of the CDR3 is 14 residues. Trimming left V 0 bases short and J 4 bases short, with 12 bases between. Germline assignment: CDR1 SQVTM and CDR2 ANQGSEA. As to this clone: Its matching antigen is unknown.

Data came from immunoSEQ multiplex PCR; TCRdb stores just in-frame clones and leaves some out. The profile shows about 61,000 clones, 85% to 90% of them singletons. Enrollment shut out patients with autoimmune disease history or systemic immunosuppression. The rearrangement uses TRBV29-1 and TRBJ1-2; maybe TRBD1 (5 bases). This clonotype originated in an adult with an advanced solid tumor such as melanoma, head and neck, liver or kidney cancer. Material: CD4+ or CD8+ T cells sorted from blood, obtained in a trial of the OX40 agonist ivuxolimab. The CDR3 nucleotides are TGCAGCGTTGAAGACGGGGCATGGGCCTATGGCTACACCTTC. Protein: CSVEDGAWAYGYTF.